This T cell receptor beta chain comes out of a study of regulatory T cells in long-lasting Graves disease. Stated time point: persistent/refractory GD, antithyroid drugs over 5 years with positive TRAb. From RNA extracted from PBMCs, the TCR library was made. The length of the CDR3 is 15 residues. V was cut by 2 bases and J by 3 bases, with 14 bases left in between. Germline-derived CDR1 and CDR2 are SGHTA and FQGNSA. This clonotype was seen a few times. The TCR beta library used iRepertoire HTBI primers with Arm-PCR amplification of CDR3. TCRdb independently ran MiXCR on the multiplex PCR reads; one entry per CDR3 protein. In the table there are a few hundred thousand distinct CDR3 sequences, roughly a quarter of which are singletons.

This chain joins TRBV7-2 and TRBJ2-7, with D perhaps matching TRBD2 (7 bases). This material consisted of peripheral blood mononuclear cells (PBMCs), taken when the disease was refractory, from a patient treated with antithyroid drugs. The clonotype was recovered from a female donor with Graves disease. The CDR3 nucleotides read TGTGCCAGCAGCTTAAAGGGGGGGGCCGGCTACGAGCAGTACTTC. Translated: CASSLKGGAGYEQYF.